Following are 32 T cell receptor beta chains from one sample sequenced in a study of Graves' ophthalmopathy and Graves' hyperthyroidism listed by TCRdb under 2018. TCRdb lists the instrument as Illumina HiSeq 2000. For repertoire sequencing, TCR beta CDR3 regions were amplified from RNA transcripts. HTBI primers and the Qiagen OneStep RT-PCR kit were used in a first-round RT-PCR, which was followed by a second-round multiplex PCR, size selection and purification. TCRdb reprocessed the public reads (quality trimming at Q25 with fastp, clone calling with MiXCR) and kept in-frame beta chains. Each entry merges the rows of one CDR3 protein and shows their most common DNA and genes. For this sample the table gives a few hundred thousand distinct CDR3 sequences, of which roughly 15% were detected only once. The ten biggest clones cover 2.4% of the sample. Input material: peripheral blood. These receptors all come from an adult woman with stable Graves' hyperthyroidism.

This clonotype has at least ten counts. V is TRBV29-1 and J is TRBJ1-1, with D tentatively TRBD1 (5 bases). This CDR3 contains 13 residues. The V gene's germline CDR1 is SQVTM and CDR2 ANQGSEA. With 6 bases removed from V and 1 base from J, the gap between germline ends came to 12 bases. CDR3 in DNA: TGCAGCGTAGCAGGGTGGTCGAACACTGAAGCTTTCTTT. Encoded protein: CSVAGWSNTEAFF.

The table lists this clonotype with many counts. The CDR3 loop is CSASWDRNLAAFF. In DNA, the CDR3 is TGCAGTGCTAGCTGGGACAGAAACCTTGCAGCTTTCTTT. The V call is TRBV20-1, the J call TRBJ1-1, with 7 bases matching TRBD1. V trimming: 3 bases; J trimming: 10 bases; junction bases outside the gene matches: 11. This CDR3 has 13 amino acids. The germline V gene has CDR1 DFQATT and CDR2 SNEGSKA (reference sequence).

This clonotype was counted ten times or more. The V call is TRBV27, the J call TRBJ1-1, with a weak D call TRBD1 (6 bases). CDR3 length: 13 residues. V gave up 1 base and J gave up 6 bases, with 9 bases separating them. Per germline, CDR1 MNHEY and CDR2 SMNVEV (reference sequence). In nucleotides, the CDR3 is TGTGCCAGCAGTTTATACTCAGGGGCTGAAGCTTTCTTT. It yields the protein CASSLYSGAEAFF.

About this clonotype: At one end the junction does not follow the germline gene, possibly because of a read error. V and J are TRBV28 and TRBJ1-1; 7 bases map to TRBD1. The length of the CDR3 is 13 residues. From germline, CDR1 is MDHEN and CDR2 SYDVKM. Here the CDR3 reads CASSFGTAHEACF. DNA of the CDR3: TGTGCCAGCAGTTTCGGGACAGCCCATGAAGCTTGCTTT.

This clonotype appeared many times. V usage is TRBV6-1 and J usage is TRBJ2-7; D call uncertain. Looked up from germline, CDR1 is MNHNS and CDR2 is SASEGT. With 2 bases removed from V and 2 bases from J, the gap between germline ends came to 7 bases. The CDR3 sequence is 13 residues long. The CDR3 here is CASSEFRPYEQYF. The CDR3 DNA reads TGTGCCAGCAGTGAATTTAGGCCCTACGAGCAGTACTTC.

This clonotype was recorded at least ten times. The rearrangement uses TRBV27 and TRBJ2-4, with D perhaps matching TRBD1 (6 bases). The CDR3 loop spans 16 amino acids. V shed 3 bases and J shed 1 base, with 13 bases lying between them. Germline loops: CDR1 MNHEY, CDR2 SMNVEV (reference sequence). CDR3 amino acids: CASSFRQGWAKNIQYF. CDR3 nucleotides: TGTGCCAGCAGTTTCCGGCAGGGGTGGGCCAAAAACATTCAGTACTTC.

In this sample, this clonotype turned up many times. The chain is built from TRBV7-2 and TRBJ1-1; D not certain. The CDR3 has 15 amino acids. Between the trimmed V and J ends, which lost 7 bases and 4 bases, there was a span of 19 bases. Per the germline V gene, CDR1 is SGHTA and CDR2 is FQGNSA. CDR3 in amino acids: CASTARSGLGTEAFF. The CDR3 bases are TGTGCCAGCACCGCCCGGAGTGGGTTGGGCACTGAAGCTTTCTTT.

There are many counts of this clonotype. The V gene is TRBV25-1, the J gene TRBJ1-2; the match to TRBD1 covers 7 bases. Germline-derived CDR1 and CDR2 are MGHDK and SYGVNS. The CDR3 is made up of 12 amino acids. J lost 7 bases, V lost 7 bases, and 6 bases had no gene match. In DNA form, the CDR3 reads TGTGCCAGCACAGGGGGGACGCTTGGCTACACCTTC. Encoded protein: CASTGGTLGYTF.

This clonotype was seen more than once but under ten times. The chain links TRBV6-1 to TRBJ2-5; the match to TRBD1 covers 8 bases. CDR3 length: 16 residues. Trimming took 5 bases from V and 5 from J; bases not matched to a gene: 13. Germline lookup yields CDR1 MNHNS and CDR2 SASEGT. The CDR3 DNA is TGTGCCAGCAGTCTCAGGCCCGGACAGGGCAGCGAGACCCAGTACTTC. Its protein product is CASSLRPGQGSETQYF.

This clonotype has just a few counts. The chain has TRBV12-3 or TRBV12-4 and TRBJ2-2; the D is unclear. The CDR3 is made up of 14 amino acids. V lost 1 base to trimming and J lost 1 base, with 4 bases between them. CDR3 residues: CASSLEQNTGELFF. The CDR3 DNA reads as TGTGCCAGCAGTTTAGAACAGAACACCGGGGAGCTGTTTTTT.

The chain has TRBV4-3 and TRBJ2-2; 7 positions match TRBD1. The V and J ends lost 3 bases and 2 bases, in that order; junction bases with no gene match: 9. CDR1 is LGHNA, CDR2 YSLEER, per germline. The CDR3 contains 17 residues. CDR3 bases: TGCGCCAGCAGCCATAAGTTGGGACAGCCAAACACCGGGGAGCTGTTTTTT. It codes for CASSHKLGQPNTGELFF.

The chain links TRBV27 to TRBJ2-7; D is undetermined. The V gene's germline CDR1 is MNHEY and CDR2 SMNVEV (reference sequence). This CDR3 comprises 13 residues. V lost 0 bases, J lost 5 bases, and 8 bases lay in between. Here the CDR3 reads CASSLSTPDEQYF. The DNA for the CDR3 is TGTGCCAGCAGTTTATCGACACCCGACGAGCAGTACTTC.

This clonotype has a count of ten or more. V is TRBV28 and J is TRBJ1-5; possible D gene TRBD1, 5 bases. Germline V gene sequence: CDR1 MDHEN, CDR2 SYDVKM. The CDR3 is 15 amino acids. Trimming cost V 7 bases and J 2 bases, with 15 bases left between them. The DNA of the CDR3 is TGTGCCAGCACCGAGGGGATGAACGGCAATCAGCCCCAGCATTTT. This translates into CASTEGMNGNQPQHF.

This clonotype was counted ten times or more. The V and J genes are TRBV6-2 or TRBV6-3 and TRBJ1-5; D uncertain. Per germline, CDR1 MNHEY and CDR2 SVGEGT. CDR3 length: 14 amino acids. V dropped 5 bases and J dropped 7 bases, with 15 bases sitting between them. The chain's CDR3 is CASSDRMARQPQHF. The CDR3 DNA follows: TGTGCCAGCAGTGACCGGATGGCGCGGCAGCCCCAGCATTTT.

Ten or more counts support this clonotype. The V call is TRBV6-6, the J call TRBJ1-1; possibly TRBD1 for D (5 bases). Per the germline V gene, CDR1 is MNHNY and CDR2 is SVGAGI (reference sequence). V dropped 8 bases and J dropped 3 bases, with 13 bases sitting between them. CDR3 length equals 13 residues. CDR3 protein: CASGWDADTEAFF. CDR3 in DNA: TGTGCCAGCGGGTGGGACGCGGACACTGAAGCTTTCTTT.

This clonotype was seen repeatedly, ten times or more. This chain links TRBV12-3 or TRBV12-4 with TRBJ1-1, with D possibly TRBD1 on 5 matching bases. CDR3 length equals 13 residues. The germline V and J ends were trimmed by 7 bases and 0 bases, with 9 bases remaining between them. The CDR3 bases are TGTGCCAGCACAAGGGGCTTGAACACTGAAGCTTTCTTT. It codes for CASTRGLNTEAFF.

V is TRBV6-1 and J is TRBJ1-3; weak D call: TRBD1 (5 bases). The CDR3 runs 17 residues. The V end lost 0 bases, the J end lost 0 bases, and 12 bases lay between the germline ends. Germline V CDR1 and CDR2: MNHNS, SASEGT. The CDR3 coding sequence is TGTGCCAGCAGTGAAGCCAGACTCAGGGTCTCTGGAAACACCATATATTTT. Its translation is CASSEARLRVSGNTIYF.

J is TRBJ2-7 and V is TRBV12-3 or TRBV12-4; a possible D gene is TRBD1 (6 bases). Trimming removed 6 bases at V and 3 bases at J, with 15 bases between. The CDR3 extends over 14 amino acids. The DNA of the CDR3 is TGTGCCAGCAGCGTGCTCTACAGGGTCTACGAGCAGTACTTC. Protein sequence: CASSVLYRVYEQYF.

The rearrangement joins TRBV11-1 to TRBJ2-7; tentatively, D is TRBD2 (6 bases). Trimming removed 4 bases at V and 0 bases at J, with 19 bases between. The CDR3 runs to 17 residues. CDR1 is SGHAT and CDR2 is FQDESV in the germline V gene (reference sequence). CDR3 in DNA: TGTGCCAGCAGCTCAGCCCTGACTAGAGGGAACTCCTACGAGCAGTACTTC. It codes for CASSSALTRGNSYEQYF.

This clonotype was found many times. The V call is TRBV28, the J call TRBJ1-2; 10 bases agree with TRBD1. The junction had 9 bases not matched to a gene; V was cut back by 10 bases and J by 7 bases. This CDR3 comprises 13 residues. Germline V CDR1 and CDR2: MDHEN, SYDVKM. CDR3 residues: CATTDRGIGGYTF. The CDR3, as DNA: TGTGCCACTACGGACAGGGGGATCGGTGGCTACACCTTC.

This clonotype appeared many times. V is TRBV6-1 and J is TRBJ1-1, with D tentatively TRBD1 (5 bases). CDR1 and CDR2 from the germline V gene are MNHNS and SASEGT. Trimming took off 6 bases at V and 0 bases at J, with 11 bases between the two ends. The CDR3 has 14 residues. The CDR3 DNA is TGTGCCAGCAGAGCAGGGTTGGTGAACACTGAAGCTTTCTTT. Its translation: CASRAGLVNTEAFF.

This clonotype occurred many times. The genes are TRBV6-5 and TRBJ2-7; 8 bases agree with TRBD1. V trimming: 0 bases; J trimming: 7 bases; junction bases outside the gene matches: 8. The CDR3 covers 15 residues. Germline values: CDR1 MNHEY, CDR2 SVGAGI. CDR3 nucleotide sequence: TGTGCCAGCAGTTACTCGGGGCAGGGGGCTTTAGAGCAGTACTTC. Its protein is CASSYSGQGALEQYF.

This clonotype was recorded at least ten times. The genes are TRBV28 and TRBJ2-5, with D tentatively TRBD1 or TRBD2 (5 bases each). The germline V gene encodes CDR1 MDHEN and CDR2 SYDVKM. The V end lost 5 bases, the J end lost 0 bases, and 13 bases lay between the germline ends. This CDR3 has 15 amino acids. CDR3 sequence (DNA): TGTGCCAGCAGTCCCCCCGAGGGGTACCAAGAGACCCAGTACTTC. Translation: CASSPPEGYQETQYF.

Regarding this clonotype: A much larger clone sits a single nucleotide away, making a read error possible. This chain uses TRBV30 with TRBJ2-5; D remains unclear. Germline CDR1 reads GTSNPN; CDR2 reads SVGIG (reference sequence). The CDR3 contains 11 residues. The CDR3, as DNA: TGTGCCCGGAGTGTGGGAAAGACCCAGTACTTC. Translated: CARSVGKTQYF.

The genes are TRBV6-2 or TRBV6-3 and TRBJ2-7; tentatively, D is TRBD2 (6 bases). The germline gives CDR1 MNHEY, CDR2 SVGEGT. This CDR3 region has 15 residues. V was shortened by 2 bases and J by 2 bases, with 13 bases between the two germline ends. As DNA, the CDR3 is TGTGCCAGCAGTTACGCCGGGACTCCAACCTACGAGCAGTACTTC. Residues: CASSYAGTPTYEQYF.

This clonotype was observed many times. The chain is built from TRBV5-6 and TRBJ2-7, with D perhaps being TRBD1 or TRBD2 (6 bases each). Trimming removed 1 base at V and 0 bases at J, with 11 bases between. Per germline, CDR1 SGHDT and CDR2 YYEEEE. The CDR3 is 15 residues long. The CDR3, as DNA: TGTGCCAGCAGCTTGTATGGAGGGGGCTCCTACGAGCAGTACTTC. Its protein product is CASSLYGGGSYEQYF. Drawing the rest from reference TRBV5-6 and TRBJ2-7, the complete variable domain is DAGVTQSPTHLIKTRGQQVTLRCSPKSGHDTVSWYQQALGQGPQFIFQYYEEEERQRGNFPDRFSGHQFPNYSSELNVNALLLGDSALYLCASSLYGGGSYEQYFGPGTRLTVT.

This clonotype was detected a few times. Without the conserved terminal phenylalanine or tryptophan, this CDR3 likely stems from a read error. The rearrangement uses TRBV29-1 and TRBJ2-7, with D uncertain. Trimming removed 4 bases from V and 3 bases from J, with 16 bases in between. Germline V CDR1 and CDR2: SQVTM, ANQGSEA. CDR3 length: 14 amino acids. This chain's CDR3 is CSVVVPTGRYEQYI. The CDR3 DNA is TGCAGCGTTGTGGTCCCGACTGGGCGCTACGAGCAGTACATC.

This clonotype was picked up many times. The chain uses TRBV30 and TRBJ2-7, with TRBD1 as a possible D gene (5 bases). Looked up from germline, CDR1 is GTSNPN and CDR2 is SVGIG (reference sequence). V was trimmed by 0 bases and J by 3 bases, leaving 12 bases between them. This CDR3 contains 14 residues. CDR3 sequence (DNA): TGTGCCTGGAGTGTCCCGCCAGGGTACTACGAGCAGTACTTC. Translating gives CAWSVPPGYYEQYF.

This clonotype was seen ten or more times. This chain joins TRBV5-1 and TRBJ1-1; maybe TRBD1 (5 bases). The germline CDR1 and CDR2 sequences are SGHRS and YFSETQ. Trimming removed 4 bases from V and 4 bases from J, with 8 bases in between. This CDR3 is built from 12 residues. In DNA, the CDR3 is TGCGCCAGCAGCGGGGACCTCACTGAAGCTTTCTTT. Protein product: CASSGDLTEAFF.

This clonotype was seen more than once but under ten times. V is TRBV3-1 and J is TRBJ1-5; the D gene is possibly TRBD1 (5 bases). CDR1 and CDR2 from the germline V gene are LGHDT and YNNKEL (reference sequence). Trimming left V 5 bases short and J 7 bases short, with 12 bases between. The length of the CDR3 is 13 residues. The chain's CDR3 is CASSSGRGQPQHF. The DNA for the CDR3 is TGTGCCAGCAGCTCTGGTCGGGGGCAGCCCCAGCATTTT.

J is TRBJ2-5 and V is TRBV13; 9 positions match TRBD2. There are 18 residues in the CDR3. Germline V gives CDR1 PRHDT, CDR2 FYEKMQ (reference sequence). V dropped 3 bases and J dropped 2; count of bases not matched to a gene: 13. The CDR3 here is CASSLVTEAGGSQETQYF. The CDR3 DNA reads TGTGCCAGCAGCTTGGTGACAGAAGCGGGGGGTTCGCAAGAGACCCAGTACTTC.

The table lists this clonotype with many counts. The chain uses TRBV18 and TRBJ2-4, with 13 bases identical to TRBD2. CDR3 size: 16 residues. V shed 3 bases and J 3 bases; nucleotides not matched to a gene: 2. Per the germline V gene, CDR1 is KGHSH and CDR2 is LQKENI. The CDR3 DNA reads TGTGCCAGCTCACCGACTAGCGGGAGGCTCAAAAACATTCAGTACTTC. This gives the protein CASSPTSGRLKNIQYF.